One sample yielded the 5 T cell receptor beta chains listed below, sequenced in a study of blood T cell repertoires in COVID-19. Sequenced by immunoSEQ multiplex PCR; TCRdb stores in-frame clones only, minus some. The repertoire holds 250,000 to 400,000 clones, with approximately 88% as singletons. The sequenced sample consisted of PBMCs or T cells enriched from blood (not recorded which). These receptors were taken from a man between 60 and 70 years old who had recovered from COVID-19.

The chain combines TRBV27 with TRBJ2-3; 7 nucleotides align to TRBD2. CDR3 length: 15 amino acids. Germline-derived CDR1 and CDR2 are MNHEY and SMNVEV (reference sequence). V shed 2 bases and J 9 bases; nucleotides not matched to a gene: 11. In DNA, the CDR3 is TGTGCCAGCAGTTTAGGGGCTAGCGGAGGGGCCACGCAGTATTTT. Translation: CASSLGASGGATQYF.

The chain couples TRBV2 to TRBJ1-5; TRBD1 aligns across 7 bases. The CDR3 has 15 amino acids. V gave up 3 bases and J gave up 0 bases; unmatched junction bases: 2. CDR1 is SNHLY and CDR2 is FYNNEI in the germline V gene. The CDR3 region is CASSDGQASNQPQHF. CDR3 bases: TGTGCCAGCAGTGATGGACAGGCTAGCAATCAGCCCCAGCATTTT.

This chain joins TRBV28 and TRBJ2-7; TRBD2 matches at 8 bases. The CDR3 has 15 amino acids. V was clipped by 3 bases and J by 4 bases; unmatched bases: 8. Per the germline V gene, CDR1 is MDHEN and CDR2 is SYDVKM. CDR3 protein: CASSFRRGGPYEQYF. CDR3 nucleotide sequence: TGTGCCAGCAGTTTTCGACGGGGGGGGCCGTACGAGCAGTACTTC.

The chain combines TRBV28 with TRBJ1-2; D uncertain. Germline-derived CDR1 and CDR2 are MDHEN and SYDVKM. The CDR3 spans 13 residues. Deletions cut 5 bases from V and 11 bases from J, with 18 bases between. The DNA for the CDR3 is TGTGCCAGCAGTGTAACAGTTTTGGAGGTGTACACCTTC. This translates into CASSVTVLEVYTF.

The rearrangement links TRBV2 to TRBJ1-4; no firm D call. CDR1 and CDR2 (germline): SNHLY, FYNNEI. Trimming left V 3 bases short and J 7 bases short, with 15 bases between. The CDR3 covers 15 residues. As DNA, the CDR3 is TGTGCCAGCAGTGAGCTCTTGGGAGGACGTGAAAAACTGTTTTTT. This gives the protein CASSELLGGREKLFF.